This T cell receptor beta chain was sequenced in a study of cytotoxic CD8 clonotypes in ibrutinib-treated CLL. The wider study: Productive templates per sample averaged approximately 240,000; productive rearrangements, more than 75,000. Points from the study as a whole: Circulating CD8+ T-cell counts were tracked by baseline clonality, which exceeded that of age-matched healthy donors.

The planned depth of sequencing spanned 1 in 200,000 to 1 in 1 million T cells. Sequenced by immunoSEQ multiplex PCR; TCRdb stores in-frame clones only, minus some. Of 270,000 or so clones listed, roughly four fifths were seen once; the top ten hold around 5.1%. Cryopreserved PBMCs supplied 2 to 2.5 micrograms of genomic DNA for TCR beta libraries. Worth noting for this clone: Its specificity is unknown.

Sequencing was performed on PBMCs, taken at disease progression, from a patient treated with ibrutinib. The clonotype was recovered from a human donor with chronic lymphocytic leukemia.

The CDR3 here is CASSPFKGRTTEAFF. The CDR3 nucleotides are TGTGCCAGCAGCCCTTTTAAGGGTCGAACCACTGAAGCTTTCTTT. V and J are TRBV7-3 and TRBJ1-1, with D hard to call. Trimming left V 5 bases short and J 4 bases short, with 17 bases between. The CDR3 consists of 15 residues. Looked up from germline, CDR1 is SGHTA and CDR2 is FQGTGA.